The 15 T cell receptor beta chains given below trace back to one sample, sequenced in a study of cytomegalovirus exposure and HLA in healthy donors. Primers: 60 Vbeta forward and 13 Jbeta reverse. The data were produced by immunoSEQ multiplex PCR, yet TCRdb's version contains in-frame clones alone and is incomplete. The sample has 150,000 to 200,000 clones, around 80% seen once. The sample was PBMCs. The receptors come from a woman under 30 in good health and CMV-seronegative.

The chain is built from TRBV30 and TRBJ1-5; the D gene is possibly TRBD1 (5 bases). CDR1 and CDR2 from the germline V gene are GTSNPN and SVGIG (reference sequence). The CDR3 loop spans 13 amino acids. The V end lost 2 bases, the J end lost 5 bases, and 10 bases lay between the germline ends. CDR3 DNA: TGTGCCTGGAGTAAGACAGATGATCAGCCCCAGCATTTT. Its translation: CAWSKTDDQPQHF.

This chain connects TRBV19 to TRBJ2-2; 8 bases are shared with TRBD2. After removal of 3 bases from V and 4 bases from J, the junction contained 4 bases not matched to a gene. The CDR3 covers 15 residues. Germline CDR1 is LNHDA and CDR2 is SQIVND (reference sequence). CDR3 bases: TGTGCCAGTAGTATTCTGGGACTAGTCACCGGGGAGCTGTTTTTT. Protein sequence: CASSILGLVTGELFF.

This clone occurred a few times. The V and J genes are TRBV28 and TRBJ1-1; possibly TRBD1 for D (6 bases). V shed 5 bases and J shed 1 base, with 17 bases lying between them. CDR1 is MDHEN, CDR2 SYDVKM, per germline. This CDR3 has 16 amino acids. The CDR3: CASSVRQGRENTEAFF. CDR3 bases: TGTGCCAGCAGTGTCCGTCAGGGGAGGGAGAACACTGAAGCTTTCTTT.

The chain has TRBV9 and TRBJ2-2; a weak D match, TRBD1 (6 bases). CDR1 and CDR2 from the germline V gene are SGDLS and YYNGEE. Trimming left V 0 bases short and J 2 bases short, with 14 bases between. This CDR3 contains 17 residues. CDR3 loop: CASSVGTGPDNTGELFF. CDR3 in DNA: TGTGCCAGCAGCGTAGGAACAGGGCCTGACAACACCGGGGAGCTGTTTTTT.

The count of this clone is one. One junction end disagrees with the germline gene, perhaps due to a read error. The chain recombines TRBV7-9 with TRBJ1-5, with no clear D. CDR3 length equals 14 residues. Germline V lookup: CDR1 SEHNR, CDR2 FQNEAQ (reference sequence). In nucleotides, the CDR3 is TGTTCCAGCAGCCCCCCCGGGTACAATCAGCCCCAGCATTTT. As protein: CSSSPPGYNQPQHF.

The chain couples TRBV27 to TRBJ1-2; D gene unclear. The CDR3 has 14 residues. The V gene lost 3 bases and the J gene lost 0 bases, with 8 bases spanning the gap. The germline CDR1 and CDR2 sequences are MNHEY and SMNVEV (reference sequence). This CDR3 is CASSFGETNYGYTF. As DNA, the CDR3 is TGTGCCAGCAGTTTTGGGGAGACTAACTATGGCTACACCTTC.

This clone was recorded a few times. The J gene is TRBJ2-2, the V gene TRBV2; possible D gene TRBD2, 5 bases. Trimming shortened V by 5 bases and J by 3 bases, and 10 bases separated the two germline ends. Germline CDR1 SNHLY, CDR2 FYNNEI. The CDR3 consists of 14 residues. The CDR3 region has the DNA TGTGCCAGCAGTATAGCGAGGGACACCGGGGAGCTGTTTTTT. Translated: CASSIARDTGELFF.

This clone was picked up a small number of times. The rearrangement joins TRBV6-5 to TRBJ1-1, with a possible D match to TRBD1 (5 bases). CDR1 is MNHEY and CDR2 is SVGAGI in the germline V gene. The V and J ends lost 8 bases and 1 base respectively, with 11 bases between them. CDR3 size: 13 residues. CDR3 residues: CASEGVPNTEAFF. The CDR3, as DNA: TGTGCCAGCGAAGGGGTCCCGAACACTGAAGCTTTCTTT.

V gene TRBV21-1 combines with J gene TRBJ2-2; the table's D call of TRBD2 was not tested on the DNA. TRBV21-1 is designated a pseudogene. The length of the CDR3 is 21 residues. The CDR3: CASSKEGDLKGLAGEGGELFF. The CDR3, as DNA: TGTGCCAGCAGCAAAGAGGGTGATTTAAAGGGACTAGCGGGAGAGGGGGGGGAGCTGTTTTTT.

This clone was seen once. V is TRBV6-6 and J is TRBJ2-7, with D perhaps TRBD2 (5 bases). Germline CDR1 is MNHNY and CDR2 is SVGAGI (reference sequence). Trimming removed 2 bases from V and 0 bases from J, with 8 bases in between. This CDR3 contains 14 residues. CDR3 sequence (DNA): TGTGCCAGCAGTTACCGGACTCCCTCCTACGAGCAGTACGTC. It specifies CASSYRTPSYEQYV.

CDR3 in DNA: TGTGCCAGCAGTTTAACAGGAATGGATCAAGAGACCCAGTACTTC. Residues: CASSLTGMDQETQYF. The rearrangement joins TRBV28 to TRBJ2-5; D may be TRBD1 (5 bases). This CDR3 has 15 amino acids. Trimming pared 2 bases from V and 2 bases from J, leaving 12 bases between. Germline V gives CDR1 MDHEN, CDR2 SYDVKM.

The genes are TRBV7-9 and TRBJ1-1, with 7 bases fitting TRBD1. Losses at the gene ends were 7 bases for V and 2 bases for J; bases not matched to a gene: 7. The CDR3 contains 14 residues. Per germline, CDR1 SEHNR and CDR2 FQNEAQ (reference sequence). The CDR3 DNA reads TGTGCCAGCAAGACGGGACAGCAAAACACTGAAGCTTTCTTT. Residues: CASKTGQQNTEAFF.

The sample holds one count of this clone. The rearrangement joins TRBV5-6 to TRBJ2-1, with 10 nucleotides matching TRBD1. There are 16 residues in the CDR3. The germline V gene has CDR1 SGHDT and CDR2 YYEEEE. After removal of 3 bases from V and 2 bases from J, the junction contained 5 bases not matched to a gene. The CDR3 is CASSWTDRGPYNEQFF. CDR3 bases: TGTGCCAGCAGCTGGACCGACAGGGGGCCCTACAATGAGCAGTTCTTC.

J is TRBJ1-2 and V is TRBV7-9; 8 nucleotides align to TRBD1. The CDR3 runs to 14 residues. V trimming: 1 base; J trimming: 6 bases; junction bases outside the gene matches: 4. Germline CDR1 is SEHNR and CDR2 is FQNEAQ (reference sequence). In nucleotides, the CDR3 is TGTGCCAGCAGCTTAGACGGACAGGGCCATGGCTACACCTTC. Translation: CASSLDGQGHGYTF.

The J gene is TRBJ2-5, the V gene TRBV4-1, with 7 bases lining up with TRBD2. V trimming: 2 bases; J trimming: 0 bases; junction bases outside the gene matches: 0. The CDR3 runs 14 residues. Germline values: CDR1 MGHRA, CDR2 YSYEKL. As DNA, the CDR3 is TGCGCCAGCAGCCAACTAGCGGACCAAGAGACCCAGTACTTC. Translated, it gives CASSQLADQETQYF.